A selection of T cell receptor beta chains follows, all from one sample in a study of regulatory T cells in long-lasting Graves disease. TCRdb re-called the multiplex PCR reads with MiXCR, one entry per CDR3 protein. Of hundreds of thousands of distinct CDR3 sequences listed, approximately 16% are singletons. The sample was also linked to a second study, of T cells in Graves' hyperthyroidism and ophthalmopathy.

The sequencing here drew on peripheral blood mononuclear cells (PBMCs), taken at new diagnosis, from a patient treated with antithyroid drugs. All receptors come from a man between 35 and 55 years old with Graves disease. Both conserved end residues are part of each CDR3. The D gene is left open where the match is weak. Only part of the rows carry a size: once, few, many, or a class if the clone is expanded.

J	D	size	V	CDR3	DNA
TRBJ1-2	TRBD1	many	TRBV12-3/TRBV12-4	CASSHPDRDSLSNYGYTF	TGTGCCAGCAGCCACCCTGACAGGGACTCCTTATCTAACTATGGCTACACCTTC
TRBJ2-7	-	many	TRBV6-4	CASSEQIPPGEQYF	TGTGCCAGCAGTGAACAGATTCCTCCGGGCGAGCAGTACTTC
TRBJ2-3	-	many	TRBV7-9	CASSPGGGRIVDTQYF	TGTGCCAGCAGCCCCGGAGGAGGACGGATAGTAGATACGCAGTATTTT
TRBJ2-7	-	many	TRBV5-1	CASSEAYEQYF	TGCGCCAGCAGCGAGGCCTACGAGCAGTACTTC
TRBJ2-7	-	many	TRBV28	CASRRPGLVSYEQYF	TGTGCCAGCAGGCGTCCGGGACTTGTATCCTACGAGCAGTACTTC
TRBJ2-5	TRBD2	many	TRBV2	CASSLGVASGVQQETQYF	TGTGCCAGCAGTCTGGGGGTCGCTAGCGGGGTGCAACAAGAGACCCAGTACTTC
TRBJ1-4	-	many	TRBV18	CASSPQALNEKLFF	TGTGCCAGCTCACCACAAGCGCTTAATGAAAAACTGTTTTTT
TRBJ2-5	TRBD1	many	TRBV12-3/TRBV12-4	CASRTGSIQETQYF	TGTGCCAGCAGGACAGGGTCAATCCAGGAGACCCAGTACTTC
TRBJ2-7	-	many	TRBV3-1	CASSPRQVSDEQYF	TGTGCCAGCAGCCCTCGACAGGTATCTGACGAGCAGTACTTC
TRBJ2-1	-	-	TRBV28	CASSWGDSTYNEQFF	TGTGCCAGTAGTTGGGGGGACAGTACCTACAATGAGCAGTTCTTC
TRBJ2-3	TRBD1	many	TRBV20-1	CSARPLTGPTDTQYF	TGCAGTGCTAGACCTTTGACAGGGCCCACAGATACGCAGTATTTT
TRBJ2-3	-	few	TRBV4-1	CASSHRGGGMPDTQYF	TGCGCCAGCAGCCACCGAGGCGGAGGGATGCCAGATACGCAGTATTTT
TRBJ1-2	-	few	TRBV20-1	CSARVGSYGYTF	TGCAGTGCTAGAGTAGGCAGCTATGGCTACACCTTC
TRBJ1-5	-	many	TRBV20-1	CSASHGAGWGNQPQHF	TGCAGTGCTAGCCATGGGGCAGGGTGGGGCAATCAGCCCCAGCATTTT
TRBJ1-1	-	few	TRBV19	CASSIWLNTEAFF	TGTGCCAGTAGTATATGGCTGAACACTGAAGCTTTCTTT
TRBJ1-5	TRBD1	many	TRBV28	CASGPGQINSNQPQHF	TGTGCCAGCGGACCGGGACAGATCAATAGCAATCAGCCCCAGCATTTT
TRBJ2-1	-	many	TRBV27	CASSIRGYNEQFF	TGTGCCAGCAGTATCCGGGGTTACAATGAGCAGTTCTTC
TRBJ1-1	TRBD1	many	TRBV5-1	CASSGMTDREAFF	TGCGCCAGCAGCGGAATGACTGACAGGGAGGCTTTCTTT
TRBJ1-4	-	many	TRBV28	CASSLGLGAGEKLFF	TGTGCCAGCAGCCTTGGTCTGGGGGCAGGTGAAAAACTGTTTTTT
TRBJ2-7	-	-	TRBV5-6	CASSFRDTGFYEQYF	TGTGCCAGCAGCTTCCGGGACACAGGATTTTACGAGCAGTACTTC
TRBJ2-3	TRBD2	few	TRBV28	CASSLDVGGDASTDTQYF	TGTGCCAGCAGTTTAGACGTCGGGGGGGATGCTAGCACAGATACGCAGTATTTT
TRBJ2-3	-	many	TRBV6-5	CASSFRGGGPTDTQYF	TGTGCCAGCAGTTTCAGGGGCGGTGGTCCCACAGATACGCAGTATTTT
TRBJ1-1	-	many	TRBV18	CASSPVFNTEAFF	TGTGCCAGCTCACCAGTCTTTAACACTGAAGCTTTCTTT
TRBJ2-5	-	many	TRBV7-3	CASSAGNQETQYF	TGTGCCAGCTCGGCGGGAAACCAAGAGACCCAGTACTTC
TRBJ2-7	-	-	TRBV6-1	CASSKQGYEQYF	TGTGCCAGCAGCAAACAGGGATACGAGCAGTACTTC
TRBJ2-1	-	many	TRBV20-1	CRAPRGPLYNEQFF	TGCAGGGCGCCCCGGGGTCCCCTCTACAATGAGCAGTTCTTC
TRBJ2-5	-	many	TRBV3-1	CASSSRLVGAETQYF	TGTGCCAGCAGTTCCAGACTAGTAGGAGCGGAGACCCAGTACTTC